The clone carrying this T cell receptor beta chain has a handful of counts. As yet, its antigen is unknown. PBMCs were isolated at a quantity of at least 6 million per sample. The use of a sample-barcoded 5' primer and a J-beta primer mix characterized a second PCR of about 6 to 11 cycles. Each cDNA molecule was tagged by a template-switch adaptor that had 12 random nucleotides. TCRdb processed the 5' RACE reads anew with MiXCR; each CDR3 protein has one entry. Of approximately 810,000 distinct CDR3 sequences in the sample, 36% were seen once. This entry comes from a study of blood T cells in healthy people across ages. Study observations and caveats: Naive and antigen-experienced cells were not separated, limiting conclusive comparison. The donors' CMV status was not determined, possibly confounding changes in expanded clonotypes.

The sequence was obtained from a man aged 18 to 30 in good health. Material for sequencing was blood.

DNA for the CDR3: TGCAGTGCAAACTCCGGGACAGGGGTCCAAGAGACCCAGTACTTC. Its translation: CSANSGTGVQETQYF. The rearrangement uses TRBV20-1 and TRBJ2-5; TRBD1 matches 10 bases. This CDR3 is 15 amino acids long. J gave up 1 base and V 6 bases, and 8 bases lay outside the gene matches. Germline CDR1 is DFQATT and CDR2 is SNEGSKA (reference sequence).